This entry concerns a single T cell receptor (beta chain). Its antigen is as yet unknown. The CDR3 sequence is 13 residues long. The germline V and J ends were trimmed by 7 bases and 8 bases, with 14 bases remaining between them. Germline CDR1 and CDR2: MNHNS and SASEGT. The data were produced by immunoSEQ multiplex PCR, yet TCRdb's version contains in-frame clones alone and is incomplete. This repertoire shows around 73,000 clones, around 80% found once; its top ten account for roughly 2%. This sample is part of a study of glioma-infiltrating T cells after dendritic cell vaccination. Study context: The vaccine used monocyte-derived dendritic cells pulsed overnight with autologous tumor lysate.

General study findings and limits: Higher pretreatment TIL content predicted longer progression-free time and survival.

The sample consisted of blood, taken before dendritic cell vaccination. This chain uses TRBV6-1 with TRBJ1-4; unclear D gene. The receptor comes from a human donor with glioblastoma. This CDR3 is CASISGNREKLFF. In DNA, the CDR3 is TGTGCCAGCATATCGGGAAATCGGGAAAAACTGTTTTTT.